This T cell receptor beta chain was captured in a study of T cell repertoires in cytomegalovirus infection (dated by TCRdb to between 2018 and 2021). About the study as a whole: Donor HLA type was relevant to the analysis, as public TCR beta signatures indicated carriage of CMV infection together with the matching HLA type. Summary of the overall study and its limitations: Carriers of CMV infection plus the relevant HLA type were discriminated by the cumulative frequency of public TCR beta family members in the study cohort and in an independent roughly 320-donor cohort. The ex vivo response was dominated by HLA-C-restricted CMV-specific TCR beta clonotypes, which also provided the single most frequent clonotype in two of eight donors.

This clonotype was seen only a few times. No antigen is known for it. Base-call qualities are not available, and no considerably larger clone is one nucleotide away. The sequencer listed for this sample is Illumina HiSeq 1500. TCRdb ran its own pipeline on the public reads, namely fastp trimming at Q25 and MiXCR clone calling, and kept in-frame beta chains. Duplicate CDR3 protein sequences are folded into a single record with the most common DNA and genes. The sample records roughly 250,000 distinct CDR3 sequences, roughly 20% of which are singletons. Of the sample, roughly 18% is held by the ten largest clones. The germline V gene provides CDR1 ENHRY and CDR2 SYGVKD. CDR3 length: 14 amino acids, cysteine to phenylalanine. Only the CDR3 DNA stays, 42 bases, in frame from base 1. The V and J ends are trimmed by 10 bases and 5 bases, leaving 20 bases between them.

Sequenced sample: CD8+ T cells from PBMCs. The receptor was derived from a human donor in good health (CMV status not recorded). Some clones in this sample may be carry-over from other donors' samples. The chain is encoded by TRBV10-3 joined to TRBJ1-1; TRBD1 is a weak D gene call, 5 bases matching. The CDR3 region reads CATISQVVQTEAFF. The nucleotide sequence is TGTGCCACCATCTCACAGGTGGTTCAGACTGAAGCTTTCTTT.